This entry lists 30 T cell receptor beta chains sequenced from one sample in a study of cytomegalovirus exposure and HLA in healthy donors. It was with 60 Vbeta and 13 Jbeta primers that the PCR ran. Profiled with immunoSEQ multiplex PCR; TCRdb holds only in-frame clones, not every one. The top ten clones hold approximately 4.7% of a sample with 55,000 to 70,000 clones, roughly 80% of them seen once. The sequencing input was PBMCs. These receptor sequences come from a male donor in good health and CMV-seropositive.

CDR3 coding DNA: TGTGCCAGCAGCGCTCGAAGGGGGCAGGTTGGTGAAAAACTGTTTTTT. Its translation is CASSARRGQVGEKLFF. The chain combines TRBV7-9 with TRBJ1-4, with 7 bases that match TRBD1. J was trimmed by 7 bases and V by 5 bases; bases with no gene match: 13. CDR3 length equals 16 residues. Germline values: CDR1 SEHNR, CDR2 FQNEAQ (reference sequence).

This chain connects TRBV19 to TRBJ1-2; D is possibly TRBD1 (6 bases). Germline CDR1 reads LNHDA; CDR2 reads SQIVND (reference sequence). This CDR3 has 15 residues. The V gene lost 7 bases and the J gene lost 2 bases, with 17 bases spanning the gap. CDR3 DNA: TGTGCCAGTACCCCAACCGGACAGTGGAACTATGGCTACACCTTC. Protein product: CASTPTGQWNYGYTF.

This clone was counted once. The chain couples TRBV5-1 to TRBJ2-5; possibly TRBD1 for D (6 bases). The CDR3 consists of 14 residues. From germline, CDR1 is SGHRS and CDR2 YFSETQ. The V and J ends lost 0 bases and 4 bases respectively, with 10 bases between them. CDR3 region: CASSLAVGGETQYF. The CDR3 nucleotides are TGCGCCAGCAGCTTGGCGGTAGGGGGAGAGACCCAGTACTTC.

The V call is TRBV4-3, the J call TRBJ2-7; 10 bases are a match to TRBD1. This CDR3 is built from 16 residues. Germline CDR1 reads LGHNA; CDR2 reads YSLEER. The V gene end was trimmed by 3 bases and the J gene end by 2 bases; junction bases not matched to a gene: 7. The CDR3 spells CASSHSGTGEAYEQYF. CDR3 sequence (DNA): TGCGCCAGCAGCCATTCTGGGACAGGGGAAGCCTACGAGCAGTACTTC.

This sequence joins TRBV7-8 and TRBJ2-2; 8 bases map to TRBD2. The CDR3 sequence is 18 residues long. V dropped 4 bases and J dropped 0; count of bases not matched to a gene: 10. The germline gives CDR1 SGHVS, CDR2 FQNEAQ. CDR3 amino acids: CASSYVGSGGANTGELFF. The CDR3, as DNA: TGTGCCAGCAGCTACGTTGGGAGCGGGGGCGCGAACACCGGGGAGCTGTTTTTT.

This clone appeared a few times. CDR3 DNA sequence: TGTGCCAGCAGTTTATCATTCGGTAGCAATCAGCCCCAGCATTTT. Translated: CASSLSFGSNQPQHF. The genes are TRBV27 and TRBJ1-5, with D uncertain. This CDR3 spans 15 amino acids. Germline V gives CDR1 MNHEY, CDR2 SMNVEV (reference sequence). V lost 0 bases, J lost 0 bases, and 6 bases lay in between.

The chain carries TRBV7-8 and TRBJ2-5; 10 bases are shared with TRBD1. The germline gives CDR1 SGHVS, CDR2 FQNEAQ. The V gene end was trimmed by 3 bases and the J gene end by 5 bases; junction bases not matched to a gene: 9. The CDR3 sequence is 16 residues long. The CDR3 sequence is CASSFPATGGEETQYF. Here the CDR3 DNA reads TGTGCCAGCAGCTTTCCCGCGACAGGGGGCGAGGAGACCCAGTACTTC.

Here the CDR3 reads CAVVAGGQYNEQFF. CDR3 coding DNA: TGTGCCGTAGTAGCGGGGGGGCAGTACAATGAGCAGTTCTTC. The rearrangement links TRBV28 to TRBJ2-1; 11 nucleotides align to TRBD2. In germline, CDR1 is MDHEN, CDR2 SYDVKM. V was pared by 11 bases and J by 4 bases, with 7 bases of the junction left unmatched. The CDR3 covers 14 residues.

V and J are TRBV9 and TRBJ2-1; D perhaps matches TRBD2 (6 bases). The germline V gene encodes CDR1 SGDLS and CDR2 YYNGEE. The ends were cut back, 1 base at V and 4 bases at J, with 12 bases in the middle. This CDR3 comprises 15 residues. In DNA, the CDR3 is TGTGCCAGCAGCGTACTAACGGGAGCTTACAATGAGCAGTTCTTC. Its protein is CASSVLTGAYNEQFF. The whole variable domain, remainder taken from reference TRBV9 and TRBJ2-1, is DSGVTQTPKHLITATGQRVTLRCSPRSGDLSVYWYQQSLDQGLQFLIQYYNGEERAKGNILERFSAQQFPDLHSELNLSSLELGDSALYFCASSVLTGAYNEQFFGPGTRLTVL.

The V and J genes are TRBV18 and TRBJ1-4; 9 bases line up with TRBD1. Trimming at V came to 2 bases and at J to 7 bases, leaving 8 bases not matched to a gene. This CDR3 has 16 residues. Germline loops: CDR1 KGHSH, CDR2 LQKENI. The CDR3 spells CASSPIQGADREKLFF. DNA of the CDR3: TGTGCCAGCTCACCAATACAGGGGGCCGATCGTGAAAAACTGTTTTTT.

The V call is TRBV28, the J call TRBJ1-2; maybe TRBD1 (5 bases). V was shortened by 1 base and J by 7 bases, with 16 bases between the two germline ends. Germline V lookup: CDR1 MDHEN, CDR2 SYDVKM. The CDR3 sequence is 15 residues long. The CDR3 loop is CASSLSLRTRSGYTF. The CDR3 region has the DNA TGTGCCAGCAGTTTATCTCTTCGGACACGGAGTGGCTACACCTTC.

The table lists this clone with a few counts. This CDR3 reads CASSARTGVHEQYF. The CDR3 bases are TGTGCCAGCAGCGCTAGGACAGGGGTCCACGAGCAGTACTTC. The V and J genes are TRBV5-6 and TRBJ2-7; 9 positions match TRBD1. V shed 4 bases and J 5 bases; nucleotides not matched to a gene: 7. Germline loops: CDR1 SGHDT, CDR2 YYEEEE. The length of the CDR3 is 14 residues.

This chain links TRBV4-2 with TRBJ1-5, with TRBD1 as a possible D gene (6 bases). Germline V gives CDR1 LGHNA, CDR2 YNFKEQ. Deletions cut 2 bases from V and 4 bases from J, with 24 bases between. The CDR3 runs to 19 residues. CDR3 DNA: TGTGCCAGCAGCCAAACAACGCAGGGGCCAGAATTTCCGAATCAGCCCCAGCATTTT. This translates into CASSQTTQGPEFPNQPQHF.

The chain links TRBV29-1 to TRBJ2-7; 9 positions match TRBD1. V was clipped by 1 base and J by 5 bases; unmatched bases: 0. Looked up from germline, CDR1 is SQVTM and CDR2 is ANQGSEA. This CDR3 contains 12 residues. This chain's CDR3 is CSVEGDRDEQYF. CDR3 coding DNA: TGCAGCGTTGAAGGGGACAGGGACGAGCAGTACTTC.

This sequence joins TRBV7-9 and TRBJ2-2; tentatively, D is TRBD2 (5 bases). The CDR3 is 16 residues long. Trimming left V 1 base short and J 5 bases short, with 14 bases between. From germline, CDR1 is SEHNR and CDR2 FQNEAQ (reference sequence). CDR3: CASSLVHGLRTGELFF. The DNA of the CDR3 is TGTGCCAGCAGCTTAGTCCACGGACTGCGTACCGGGGAGCTGTTTTTT.

The rearrangement uses TRBV28 and TRBJ1-1; D remains unclear. Looked up from germline, CDR1 is MDHEN and CDR2 is SYDVKM. The CDR3 totals 13 residues. V dropped 7 bases and J dropped 0 bases, with 9 bases sitting between them. CDR3 loop: CASKPFVNTEAFF. CDR3 sequence (DNA): TGTGCCAGCAAGCCGTTCGTGAACACTGAAGCTTTCTTT.

The rearrangement joins TRBV6-1 to TRBJ2-7; a possible D gene is TRBD1 (6 bases). The CDR3 totals 14 residues. Trimming pared 6 bases from V and 2 bases from J, leaving 14 bases between. CDR1 and CDR2 (germline): MNHNS, SASEGT. The CDR3 coding sequence is TGTGCCAGCAGCTCCGTCACAGGGCCCTACGAGCAGTACTTC. Translated: CASSSVTGPYEQYF.

The chain employs TRBV7-3 and TRBJ2-2, with TRBD1 as a possible D gene (5 bases). With 2 bases removed from V and 1 base from J, the gap between germline ends came to 11 bases. From germline, CDR1 is SGHTA and CDR2 FQGTGA. The CDR3 has 16 residues. The CDR3 DNA reads as TGTGCCAGCAGCTTAGCGTCTCAGGGGAACACCGGGGAGCTGTTTTTT. This gives the protein CASSLASQGNTGELFF.

J is TRBJ1-5 and V is TRBV2; D is ambiguous. The ends were cut back, 5 bases at V and 5 bases at J, with 7 bases in the middle. The germline CDR1 and CDR2 sequences are SNHLY and FYNNEI. The CDR3 is made up of 12 amino acids. The CDR3: CASSRGDQPQHF. CDR3 DNA: TGTGCCAGCAGTCGCGGGGATCAGCCCCAGCATTTT.

This rearrangement joins TRBV4-1 to TRBJ1-2; D may be TRBD1 (6 bases). This CDR3 region has 16 residues. Germline V gives CDR1 MGHRA, CDR2 YSYEKL. V dropped 2 bases and J dropped 0 bases, with 13 bases sitting between them. As DNA, the CDR3 is TGCGCCAGCAGCCAAATACAGGGCCCTTCTAACTATGGCTACACCTTC. Protein sequence: CASSQIQGPSNYGYTF.

The J gene is TRBJ1-2, the V gene TRBV7-9; D perhaps matches TRBD1 (5 bases). V lost 4 bases and J lost 7, with 16 bases in between. The length of the CDR3 is 14 residues. The V gene's germline CDR1 is SEHNR and CDR2 FQNEAQ (reference sequence). As DNA, the CDR3 is TGTGCCAGCAGCTCAACCTGGACAAATGCTGGCTACACCTTC. Encoded protein: CASSSTWTNAGYTF.

The J gene is TRBJ1-6, the V gene TRBV10-2; D perhaps matches TRBD1 (6 bases). The CDR3 covers 18 residues. Germline V gene data show CDR1 as WSHSY and CDR2 as SAAADI. V lost 3 bases and J 10 bases, leaving 25 bases between the germline ends. The DNA for the CDR3 is TGCGCCAGCAGTGAAGGCTTATTAATCCGGGACACCACCTCACCCCTCCACTTT. This gives the protein CASSEGLLIRDTTSPLHF.

This chain uses TRBV15 with TRBJ2-1; 11 bases are a match to TRBD2. V lost 1 base and J lost 4; bases outside the gene matches: 9. CDR1 and CDR2 (germline): LNHNV, YYDKDF (reference sequence). The CDR3 length is 18 residues. The DNA for the CDR3 is TGTGCCACCAGCAGAGCTACCTCACTAGCGGGGGTATACAATGAGCAGTTCTTC. It encodes CATSRATSLAGVYNEQFF.

The table lists this clone with a few counts. The chain has TRBV11-2 and TRBJ1-2; 10 bases fit TRBD1. V trimming: 6 bases; J trimming: 5 bases; junction bases outside the gene matches: 12. There are 16 residues in the CDR3. CDR1 SGHAT and CDR2 FQNNGV come from the germline V gene. The CDR3 here is CASSSPGQGVYYGYTF. CDR3 nucleotide sequence: TGTGCCAGCAGTTCACCCGGACAGGGGGTTTATTATGGCTACACCTTC.

The chain uses TRBV4-3 and TRBJ2-7, with 9 bases lining up with TRBD1. Germline values: CDR1 LGHNA, CDR2 YSLEER. The CDR3 sequence is 16 residues long. The junction had 13 bases not matched to a gene; V was cut back by 4 bases and J by 6 bases. The CDR3 reads CASSLYEGQGIGEQYF. CDR3 sequence (DNA): TGCGCCAGCAGCCTTTATGAGGGACAGGGTATCGGCGAGCAGTACTTC.

The V gene is TRBV15, the J gene TRBJ1-4; the D gene is possibly TRBD1 (5 bases). Deletions cut 10 bases from V and 7 bases from J, with 16 bases between. The CDR3 extends over 13 amino acids. Germline CDR1 reads LNHNV; CDR2 reads YYDKDF (reference sequence). The CDR3 bases are TGTGCCATCAGGGATAGGGGTGGTGAAAAACTGTTTTTT. Residues: CAIRDRGGEKLFF.

The chain is built from TRBV28 and TRBJ2-2, with D possibly matching TRBD1 (5 bases). V lost 1 base and J 1 base, leaving 7 bases between the germline ends. CDR1 and CDR2 (germline): MDHEN, SYDVKM. The length of the CDR3 is 15 residues. The CDR3 sequence is CASSLFTGNTGELFF. CDR3 coding DNA: TGTGCCAGCAGTTTATTCACAGGGAACACCGGGGAGCTGTTTTTT.

This clone appeared a few times. The rearrangement links TRBV7-9 to TRBJ1-1; D perhaps matches TRBD1 (5 bases). V was cut by 1 base and J by 4 bases, with 10 bases left in between. The CDR3 is 14 amino acids. Germline V gene lookup returns CDR1 SEHNR and CDR2 FQNEAQ (reference sequence). The chain's CDR3 is CASSLEGASTEAFF. As DNA, the CDR3 is TGTGCCAGCAGCTTAGAAGGGGCATCCACTGAAGCTTTCTTT.

V is TRBV9 and J is TRBJ2-7; weak D call: TRBD2 (5 bases). Germline V gene lookup returns CDR1 SGDLS and CDR2 YYNGEE. The CDR3 extends over 15 amino acids. Trimming cost V 0 bases and J 5 bases, with 15 bases left between them. CDR3 loop: CASSVGGAEQDEQYF. CDR3 in DNA: TGTGCCAGCAGCGTAGGAGGAGCGGAGCAGGACGAGCAGTACTTC.

This chain uses TRBV4-2 with TRBJ2-2; 12 bases map to TRBD2. Trimming at V came to 1 base and at J to 6 bases, leaving 6 bases not matched to a gene. This CDR3 is 17 amino acids long. Germline assignment: CDR1 LGHNA and CDR2 YNFKEQ. The CDR3 nucleotides are TGTGCCAGCAGCCAAGCTACTAGCGGGGGGAGGGCCGGGGAGCTGTTTTTT. Residues: CASSQATSGGRAGELFF.